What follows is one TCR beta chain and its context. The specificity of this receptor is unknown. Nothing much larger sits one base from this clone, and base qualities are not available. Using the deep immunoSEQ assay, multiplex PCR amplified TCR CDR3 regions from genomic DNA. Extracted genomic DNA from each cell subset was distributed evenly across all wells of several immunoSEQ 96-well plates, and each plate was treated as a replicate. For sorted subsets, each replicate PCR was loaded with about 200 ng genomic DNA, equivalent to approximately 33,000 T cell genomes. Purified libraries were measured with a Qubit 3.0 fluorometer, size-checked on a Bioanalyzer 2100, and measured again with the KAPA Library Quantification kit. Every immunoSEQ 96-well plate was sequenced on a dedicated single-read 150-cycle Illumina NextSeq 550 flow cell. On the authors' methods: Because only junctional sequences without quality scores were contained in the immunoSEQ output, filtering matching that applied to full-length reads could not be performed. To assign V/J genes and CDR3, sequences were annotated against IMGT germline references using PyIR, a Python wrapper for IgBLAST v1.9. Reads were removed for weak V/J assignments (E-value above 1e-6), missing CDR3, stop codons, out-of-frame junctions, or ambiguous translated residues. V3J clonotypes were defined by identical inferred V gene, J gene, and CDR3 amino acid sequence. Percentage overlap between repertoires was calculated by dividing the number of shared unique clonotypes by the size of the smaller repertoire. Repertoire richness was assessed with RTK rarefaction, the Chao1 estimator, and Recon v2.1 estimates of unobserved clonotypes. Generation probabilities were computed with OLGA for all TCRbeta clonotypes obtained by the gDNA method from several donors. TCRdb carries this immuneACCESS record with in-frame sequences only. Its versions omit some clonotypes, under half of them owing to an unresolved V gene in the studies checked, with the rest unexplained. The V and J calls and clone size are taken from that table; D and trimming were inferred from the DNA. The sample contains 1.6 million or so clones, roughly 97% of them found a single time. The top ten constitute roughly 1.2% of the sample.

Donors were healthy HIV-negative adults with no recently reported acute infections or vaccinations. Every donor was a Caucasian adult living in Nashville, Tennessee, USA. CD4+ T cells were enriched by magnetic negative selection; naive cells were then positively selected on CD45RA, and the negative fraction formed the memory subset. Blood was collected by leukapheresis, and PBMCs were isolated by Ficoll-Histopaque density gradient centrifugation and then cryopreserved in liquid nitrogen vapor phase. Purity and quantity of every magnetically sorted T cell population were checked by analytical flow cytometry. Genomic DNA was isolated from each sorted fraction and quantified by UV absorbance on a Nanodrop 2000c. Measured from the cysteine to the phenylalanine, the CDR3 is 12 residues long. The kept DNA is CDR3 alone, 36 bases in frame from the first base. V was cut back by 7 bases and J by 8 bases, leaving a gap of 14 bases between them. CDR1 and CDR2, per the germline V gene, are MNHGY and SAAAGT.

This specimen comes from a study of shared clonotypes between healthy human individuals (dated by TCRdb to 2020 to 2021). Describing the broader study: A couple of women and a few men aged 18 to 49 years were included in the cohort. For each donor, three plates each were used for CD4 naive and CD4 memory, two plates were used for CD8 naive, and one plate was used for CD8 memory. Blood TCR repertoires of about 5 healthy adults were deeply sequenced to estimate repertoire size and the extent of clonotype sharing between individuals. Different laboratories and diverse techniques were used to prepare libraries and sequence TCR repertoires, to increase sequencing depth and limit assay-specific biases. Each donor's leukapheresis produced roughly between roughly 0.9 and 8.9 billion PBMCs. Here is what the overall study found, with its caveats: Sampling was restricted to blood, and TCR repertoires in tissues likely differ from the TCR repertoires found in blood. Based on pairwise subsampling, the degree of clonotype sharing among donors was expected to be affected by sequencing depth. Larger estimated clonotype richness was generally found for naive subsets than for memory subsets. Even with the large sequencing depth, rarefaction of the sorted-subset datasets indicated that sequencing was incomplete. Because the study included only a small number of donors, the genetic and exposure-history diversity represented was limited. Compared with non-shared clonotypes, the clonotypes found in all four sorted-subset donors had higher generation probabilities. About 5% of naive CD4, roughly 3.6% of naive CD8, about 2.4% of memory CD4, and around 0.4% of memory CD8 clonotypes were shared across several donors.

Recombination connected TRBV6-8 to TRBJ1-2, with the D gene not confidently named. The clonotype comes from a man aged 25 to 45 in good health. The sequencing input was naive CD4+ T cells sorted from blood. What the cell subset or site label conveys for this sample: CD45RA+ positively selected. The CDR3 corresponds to CASIGPGRGYTF. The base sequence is TGTGCCAGCATTGGTCCCGGACGAGGCTACACCTTC.